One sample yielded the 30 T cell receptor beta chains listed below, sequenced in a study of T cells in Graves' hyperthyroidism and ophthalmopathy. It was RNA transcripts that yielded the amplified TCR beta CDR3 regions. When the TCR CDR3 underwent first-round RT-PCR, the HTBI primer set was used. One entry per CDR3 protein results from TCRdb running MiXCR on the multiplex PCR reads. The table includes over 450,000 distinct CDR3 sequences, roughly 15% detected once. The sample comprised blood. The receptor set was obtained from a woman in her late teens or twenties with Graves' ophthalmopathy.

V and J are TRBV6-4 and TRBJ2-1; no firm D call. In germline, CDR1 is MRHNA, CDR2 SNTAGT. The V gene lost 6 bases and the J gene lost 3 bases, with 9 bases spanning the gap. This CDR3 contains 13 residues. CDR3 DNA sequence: TGTGCCAGCAGGAGTCCTAACTACAATGAGCAGTTCTTC. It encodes CASRSPNYNEQFF.

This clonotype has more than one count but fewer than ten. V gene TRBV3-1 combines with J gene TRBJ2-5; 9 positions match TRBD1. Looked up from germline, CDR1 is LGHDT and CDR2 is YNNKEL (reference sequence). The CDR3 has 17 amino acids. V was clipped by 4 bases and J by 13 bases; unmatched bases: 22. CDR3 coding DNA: TGTGCCAGCAGCCCCGACAGGGGGAGTCGGCAGCCCGTTCTGACGTACTTC. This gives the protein CASSPDRGSRQPVLTYF.

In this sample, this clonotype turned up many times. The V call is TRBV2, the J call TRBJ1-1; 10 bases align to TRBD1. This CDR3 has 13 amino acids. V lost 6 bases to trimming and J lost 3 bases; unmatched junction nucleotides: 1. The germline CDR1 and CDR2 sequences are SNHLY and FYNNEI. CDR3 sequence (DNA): TGTGCCAGCAGGGGACAGGGGCACACTGAAGCTTTCTTT. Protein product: CASRGQGHTEAFF.

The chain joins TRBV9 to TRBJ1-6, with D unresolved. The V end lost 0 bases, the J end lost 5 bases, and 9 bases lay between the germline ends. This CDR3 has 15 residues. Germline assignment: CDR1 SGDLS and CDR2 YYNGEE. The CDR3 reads CASSVEGRNNSPLHF. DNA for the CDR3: TGTGCCAGCAGCGTAGAAGGCCGAAATAATTCACCCCTCCACTTT.

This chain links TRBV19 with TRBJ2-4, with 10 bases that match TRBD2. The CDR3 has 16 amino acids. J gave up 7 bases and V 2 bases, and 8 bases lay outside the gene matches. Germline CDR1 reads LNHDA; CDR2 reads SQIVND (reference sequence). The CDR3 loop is CASSISAGGPLNIQYF. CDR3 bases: TGTGCCAGTAGTATATCAGCGGGAGGGCCGTTGAACATTCAGTACTTC.

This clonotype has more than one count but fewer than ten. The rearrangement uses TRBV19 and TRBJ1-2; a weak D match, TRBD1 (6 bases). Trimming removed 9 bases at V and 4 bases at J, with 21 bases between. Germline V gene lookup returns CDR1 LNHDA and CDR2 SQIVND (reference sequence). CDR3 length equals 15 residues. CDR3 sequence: CASHQARDTSYGYTF. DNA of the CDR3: TGTGCCAGCCACCAAGCCCGGGACACATCCTATGGCTACACCTTC.

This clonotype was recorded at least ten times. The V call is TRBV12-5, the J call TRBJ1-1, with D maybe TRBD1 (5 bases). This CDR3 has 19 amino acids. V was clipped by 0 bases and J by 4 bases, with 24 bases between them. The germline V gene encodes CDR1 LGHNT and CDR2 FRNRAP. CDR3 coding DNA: TGTGCTAGTGGTTTGGTAGTCTGGCAGGGAGAGCGGTGGGCCACTGAAGCTTTCTTT. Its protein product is CASGLVVWQGERWATEAFF.

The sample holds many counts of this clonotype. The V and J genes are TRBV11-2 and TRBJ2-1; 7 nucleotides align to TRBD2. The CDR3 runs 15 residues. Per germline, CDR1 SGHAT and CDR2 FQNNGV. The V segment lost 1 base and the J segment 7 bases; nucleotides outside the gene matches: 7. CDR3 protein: CASSLGRGKGNEQFF. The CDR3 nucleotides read TGTGCCAGCAGCTTAGGGCGGGGGAAAGGGAATGAGCAGTTCTTC.

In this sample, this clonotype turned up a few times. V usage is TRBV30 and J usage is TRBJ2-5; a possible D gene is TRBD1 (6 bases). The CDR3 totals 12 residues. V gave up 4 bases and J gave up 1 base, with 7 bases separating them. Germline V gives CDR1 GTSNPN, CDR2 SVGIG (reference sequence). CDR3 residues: CAWTTGQETQYF. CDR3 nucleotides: TGTGCCTGGACGACAGGCCAAGAGACCCAGTACTTC.

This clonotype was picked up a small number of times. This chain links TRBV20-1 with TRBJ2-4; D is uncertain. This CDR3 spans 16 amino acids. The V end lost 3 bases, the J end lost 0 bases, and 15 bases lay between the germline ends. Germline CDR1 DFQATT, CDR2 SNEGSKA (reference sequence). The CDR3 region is CSASILGILAKNIQYF. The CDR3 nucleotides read TGCAGTGCTAGTATTCTCGGAATCCTAGCCAAAAACATTCAGTACTTC.

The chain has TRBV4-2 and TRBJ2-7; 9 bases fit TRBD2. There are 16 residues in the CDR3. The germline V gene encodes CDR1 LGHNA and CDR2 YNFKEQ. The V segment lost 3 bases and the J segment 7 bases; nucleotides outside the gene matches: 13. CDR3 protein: CASSQSPAGGTSEQYF. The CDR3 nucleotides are TGTGCCAGCAGCCAGAGTCCGGCGGGAGGGACGAGTGAGCAGTACTTC.

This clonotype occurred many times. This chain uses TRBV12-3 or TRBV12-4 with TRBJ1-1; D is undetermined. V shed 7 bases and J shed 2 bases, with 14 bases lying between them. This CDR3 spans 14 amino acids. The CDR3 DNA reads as TGTGCCAGCACCTTGGGGAGGGTCAACACTGAAGCTTTCTTT. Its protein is CASTLGRVNTEAFF.

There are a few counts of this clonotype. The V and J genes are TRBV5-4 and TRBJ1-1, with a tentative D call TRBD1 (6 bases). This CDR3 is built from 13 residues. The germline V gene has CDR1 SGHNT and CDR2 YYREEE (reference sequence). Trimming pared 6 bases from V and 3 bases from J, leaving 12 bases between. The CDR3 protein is CASTEQGDTEAFF. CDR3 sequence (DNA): TGTGCCAGCACCGAACAGGGTGACACTGAAGCTTTCTTT.

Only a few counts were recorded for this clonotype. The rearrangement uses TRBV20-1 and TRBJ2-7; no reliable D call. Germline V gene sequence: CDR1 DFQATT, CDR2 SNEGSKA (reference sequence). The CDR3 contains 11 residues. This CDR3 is CSVEDGYEQYF. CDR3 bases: TGCAGCGTTGAAGACGGCTACGAGCAGTACTTC.

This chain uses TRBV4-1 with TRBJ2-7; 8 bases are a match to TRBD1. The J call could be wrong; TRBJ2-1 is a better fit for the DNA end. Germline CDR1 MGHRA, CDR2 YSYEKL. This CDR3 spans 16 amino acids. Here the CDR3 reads CASSRQQGERTYEQFF. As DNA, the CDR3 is TGCGCCAGCAGCCGCCAACAGGGGGAGAGAACCTACGAGCAGTTCTTC.

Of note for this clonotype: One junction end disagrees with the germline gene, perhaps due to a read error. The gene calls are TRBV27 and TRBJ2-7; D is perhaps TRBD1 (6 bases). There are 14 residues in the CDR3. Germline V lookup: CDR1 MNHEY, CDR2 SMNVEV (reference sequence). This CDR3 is CASSSLDSSYGQYF. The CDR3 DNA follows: TGTGCCAGCAGTTCCCTGGACAGCTCCTACGGGCAGTACTTC.

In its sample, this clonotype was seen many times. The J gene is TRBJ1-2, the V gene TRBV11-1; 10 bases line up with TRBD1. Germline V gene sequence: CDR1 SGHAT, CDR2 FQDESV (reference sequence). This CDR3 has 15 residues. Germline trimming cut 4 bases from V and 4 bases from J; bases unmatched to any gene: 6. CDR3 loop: CASSSTTGGSYGYTF. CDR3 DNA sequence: TGTGCCAGCAGCTCCACGACAGGGGGCAGCTATGGCTACACCTTC.

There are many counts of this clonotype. CDR3: CASSSLERDTGELFF. The CDR3 nucleotides are TGTGCCAGCAGCTCCCTGGAAAGGGACACCGGGGAGCTGTTTTTT. The V call is TRBV11-2, the J call TRBJ2-2; D uncertain. V lost 4 bases, J lost 3 bases, and 12 bases lay in between. This CDR3 contains 15 residues. The germline V gene encodes CDR1 SGHAT and CDR2 FQNNGV.

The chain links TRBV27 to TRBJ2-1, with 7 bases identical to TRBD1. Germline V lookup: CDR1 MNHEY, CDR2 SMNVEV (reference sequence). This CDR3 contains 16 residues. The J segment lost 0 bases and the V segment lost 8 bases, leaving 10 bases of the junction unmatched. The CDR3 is CASGSTGDFSYNEQFF. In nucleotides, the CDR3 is TGTGCCAGCGGTTCCACAGGGGATTTCTCCTACAATGAGCAGTTCTTC.

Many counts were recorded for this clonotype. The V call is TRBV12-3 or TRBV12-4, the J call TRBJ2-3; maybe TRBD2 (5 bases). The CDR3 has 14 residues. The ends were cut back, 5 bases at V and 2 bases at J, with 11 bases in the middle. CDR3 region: CASSPRTFTDTQYF. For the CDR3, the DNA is TGTGCCAGCAGTCCCCGGACTTTCACAGATACGCAGTATTTT.

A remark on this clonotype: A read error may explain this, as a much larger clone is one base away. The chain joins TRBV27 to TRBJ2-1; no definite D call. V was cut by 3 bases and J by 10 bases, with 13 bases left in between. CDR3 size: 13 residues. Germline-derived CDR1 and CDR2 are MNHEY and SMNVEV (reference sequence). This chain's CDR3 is CASSFGHGYEQFF. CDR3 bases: TGTGCCAGCAGTTTTGGGCATGGATACGAGCAGTTCTTC.

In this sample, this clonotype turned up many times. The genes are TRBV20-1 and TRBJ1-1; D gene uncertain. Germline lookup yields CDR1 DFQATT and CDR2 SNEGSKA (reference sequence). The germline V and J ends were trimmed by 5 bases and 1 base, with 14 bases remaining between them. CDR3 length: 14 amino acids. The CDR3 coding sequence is TGCAGTGCTGGAAGACAACCAGGGAACACTGAAGCTTTCTTT. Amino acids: CSAGRQPGNTEAFF.

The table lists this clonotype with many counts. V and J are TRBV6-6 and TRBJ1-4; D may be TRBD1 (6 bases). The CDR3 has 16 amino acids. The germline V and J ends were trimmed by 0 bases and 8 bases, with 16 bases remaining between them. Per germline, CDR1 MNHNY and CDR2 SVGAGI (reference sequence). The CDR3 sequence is CASSYSAATGFEKLFF. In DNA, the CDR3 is TGTGCCAGCAGTTACTCGGCGGCGACAGGATTCGAAAAACTGTTTTTT.

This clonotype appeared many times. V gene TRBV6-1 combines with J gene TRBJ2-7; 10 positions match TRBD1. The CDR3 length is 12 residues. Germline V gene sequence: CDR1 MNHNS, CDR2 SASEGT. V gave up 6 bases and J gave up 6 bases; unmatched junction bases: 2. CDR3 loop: CASSRDRGEQYF. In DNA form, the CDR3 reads TGTGCCAGCAGCCGGGACAGGGGCGAGCAGTACTTC.

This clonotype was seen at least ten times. The CDR3 loop reads CASSPHQGMNTEAFF. In DNA, the CDR3 is TGTGCCAGCAGCCCGCACCAGGGGATGAACACTGAAGCTTTCTTT. This sequence joins TRBV7-2 and TRBJ1-1; the D gene is possibly TRBD1 (6 bases). The CDR3 runs to 15 residues. Germline-derived CDR1 and CDR2 are SGHTA and FQGNSA. The V end was cut by 5 bases, the J end by 0 bases, with 13 bases between.

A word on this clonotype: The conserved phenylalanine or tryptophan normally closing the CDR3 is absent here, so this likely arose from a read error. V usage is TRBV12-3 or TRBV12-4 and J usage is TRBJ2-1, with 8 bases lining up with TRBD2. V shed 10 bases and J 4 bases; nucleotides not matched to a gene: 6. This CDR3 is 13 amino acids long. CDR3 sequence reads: CATGRALYNEQFS. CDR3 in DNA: TGTGCCACCGGGAGGGCCCTATACAATGAGCAGTTCTCC.

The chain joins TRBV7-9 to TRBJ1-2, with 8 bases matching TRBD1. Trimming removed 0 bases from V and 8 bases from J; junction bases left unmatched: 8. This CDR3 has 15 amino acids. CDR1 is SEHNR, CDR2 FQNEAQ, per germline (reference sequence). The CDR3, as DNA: TGTGCCAGCAGCTTAGCCCGGCAGGGGGCGGGCGGCTACACCTTC. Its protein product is CASSLARQGAGGYTF.

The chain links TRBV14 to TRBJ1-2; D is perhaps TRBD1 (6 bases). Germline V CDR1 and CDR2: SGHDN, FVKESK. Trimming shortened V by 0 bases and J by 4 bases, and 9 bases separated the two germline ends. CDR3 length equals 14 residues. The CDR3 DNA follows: TGTGCCAGCAGCCAAGAAACAGGGCGCTATGGCTACACCTTC. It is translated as CASSQETGRYGYTF.

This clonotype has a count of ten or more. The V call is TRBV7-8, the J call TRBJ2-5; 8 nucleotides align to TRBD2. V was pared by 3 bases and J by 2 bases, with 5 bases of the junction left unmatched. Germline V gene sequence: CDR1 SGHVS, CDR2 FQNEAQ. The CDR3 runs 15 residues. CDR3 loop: CASSLGGRRQETQYF. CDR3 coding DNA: TGTGCCAGCAGCTTGGGCGGGAGGAGGCAAGAGACCCAGTACTTC.

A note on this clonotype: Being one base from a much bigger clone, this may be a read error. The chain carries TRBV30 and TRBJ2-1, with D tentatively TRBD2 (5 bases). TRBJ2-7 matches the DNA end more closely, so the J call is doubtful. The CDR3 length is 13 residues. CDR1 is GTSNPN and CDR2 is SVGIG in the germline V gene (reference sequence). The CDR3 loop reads CAWNRAFGNEQYF. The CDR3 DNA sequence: TGTGCCTGGAATAGAGCGTTCGGGAATGAGCAGTACTTC.